One and the same sample provided the 28 T cell receptor beta chains below, sequenced in a study of cytomegalovirus exposure and HLA in healthy donors (dated by TCRdb to 2016 to 2017). Libraries were constructed by the immunoSEQ multiplex PCR assay. A mixture of 60 forward primers for TCR Vbeta segments and 13 reverse primers for TCR Jbeta segments was used in the multiplex PCR. Here the immuneACCESS table is served through TCRdb, limited to in-frame sequences with V and J called. Missing clones are a known gap in these copies; in checked studies unresolved V genes cover under half, and the rest lacks a known reason. The sample has about 89,000 clones on record, approximately 77% of them singletons. The ten largest clones add up to 3.5% to 4.5% of the sample. The specimen sequenced was PBMCs. The origin of the receptors is a man younger than 40 in good health and CMV-seronegative.

The chain uses TRBV11-2 and TRBJ1-2; D remains unclear. This CDR3 is 15 amino acids long. The germline gives CDR1 SGHAT, CDR2 FQNNGV. V lost 0 bases, J lost 4 bases, and 12 bases lay in between. As DNA, the CDR3 is TGTGCCAGCAGCTTAGAGGCCACAGATACCTATGGCTACACCTTC. It codes for CASSLEATDTYGYTF.

The rearrangement joins TRBV28 to TRBJ1-6; D may be TRBD1 (6 bases). V was trimmed by 4 bases and J by 10 bases, leaving 23 bases between them. The CDR3 totals 17 residues. Germline CDR1 reads MDHEN; CDR2 reads SYDVKM. The CDR3 region has the DNA TGTGCCAGCAGTTCCTACCTAGGGTACGGGGGGCAATCACCCCTCCACTTT. This gives the protein CASSSYLGYGGQSPLHF.

V and J are TRBV28 and TRBJ1-5; no firm D call. CDR1 MDHEN and CDR2 SYDVKM come from the germline V gene. The germline V and J ends were trimmed by 5 bases and 0 bases, with 8 bases remaining between them. CDR3 length equals 14 residues. CDR3 residues: CASSQDYSNQPQHF. In DNA, the CDR3 is TGTGCCAGCAGTCAGGATTATAGCAATCAGCCCCAGCATTTT. The full variable domain, its missing parts supplied by reference TRBV28 and TRBJ1-5, is DVKVTQSSRYLVKRTGEKVFLECVQDMDHENMFWYRQDPGLGLRLIYFSYDVKMKEKGDIPEGYSVSREKKERFSLILESASTNQTSMYLCASSQDYSNQPQHFGDGTRLSIL.

This chain joins TRBV30 and TRBJ1-1, with 9 bases aligning to TRBD1. The J segment lost 6 bases and the V segment lost 4 bases, leaving 9 bases of the junction unmatched. Germline values: CDR1 GTSNPN, CDR2 SVGIG (reference sequence). CDR3 length: 14 residues. The CDR3 protein is CAWTTGGSIPEAFF. The CDR3 DNA reads as TGTGCCTGGACTACAGGGGGCTCGATTCCTGAAGCTTTCTTT.

The chain couples TRBV2 to TRBJ1-1; 10 bases match TRBD1. Germline V gene data show CDR1 as SNHLY and CDR2 as FYNNEI. This CDR3 has 15 residues. V lost 7 bases, J lost 5 bases, and 10 bases stayed unmatched. This CDR3 reads CASTIPGTGVTEAFF. DNA of the CDR3: TGTGCCAGCACTATTCCCGGGACAGGGGTGACTGAAGCTTTCTTT. Full variable domain (rest looked up from reference TRBV2 and TRBJ1-1): EPEVTQTPSHQVTQMGQEVILRCVPISNHLYFYWYRQILGQKVEFLVSFYNNEISEKSEIFDDQFSVERPDGSNFTLKIRSTKLEDSAMYFCASTIPGTGVTEAFFGQGTRLTVV.

The chain couples TRBV6-6 to TRBJ1-5; D ambiguous. This CDR3 has 16 amino acids. V lost 0 bases to trimming and J lost 1 base, with 10 bases between them. CDR1 and CDR2 from the germline V gene are MNHNY and SVGAGI (reference sequence). CDR3 nucleotide sequence: TGTGCCAGCAGTTACTCACTGAGCGTCAGCAATCAGCCCCAGCATTTT. Translated: CASSYSLSVSNQPQHF.

This clone was recorded only once. The chain employs TRBV25-1 and TRBJ2-7; 10 bases are shared with TRBD1. This CDR3 comprises 16 residues. CDR1 and CDR2 from the germline V gene are MGHDK and SYGVNS. J gave up 1 base and V 5 bases, and 8 bases lay outside the gene matches. The CDR3 region has the DNA TGTGCCAGCAGTCGCCACCGGGACAGGGGTTCCTACGAGCAGTACTTC. Amino acid sequence: CASSRHRDRGSYEQYF.

The chain has TRBV18 and TRBJ2-7, with 7 bases matching TRBD1. Germline lookup yields CDR1 KGHSH and CDR2 LQKENI. V shed 0 bases and J 4 bases; nucleotides not matched to a gene: 6. This CDR3 is 15 amino acids long. The CDR3 sequence is CASSPPKTGSYEQYF. The CDR3 coding sequence is TGTGCCAGCTCACCACCGAAGACAGGGTCGTACGAGCAGTACTTC.

V gene TRBV10-3 combines with J gene TRBJ2-3, with TRBD2 identical over 10 bases. After removal of 5 bases from V and 1 base from J, the junction contained 6 bases not matched to a gene. This CDR3 is built from 16 residues. Germline lookup yields CDR1 ENHRY and CDR2 SYGVKD. In nucleotides, the CDR3 is TGTGCCATCAGTAACCCCGGGACTAGCGGCACAGATACGCAGTATTTT. It yields the protein CAISNPGTSGTDTQYF.

This clone turned up a few times. The chain carries TRBV6-1 and TRBJ1-2; tentative D call: TRBD1 (5 bases). The CDR3 covers 13 residues. The germline CDR1 and CDR2 sequences are MNHNS and SASEGT. With 6 bases removed from V and 1 base from J, the gap between germline ends came to 9 bases. For the CDR3, the DNA is TGTGCCAGCAGGGAGACAGATAACTATGGCTACACCTTC. Translated, it gives CASRETDNYGYTF.

This clone was recorded a few times. V and J are TRBV19 and TRBJ2-2; the D gene is possibly TRBD2 (5 bases). CDR1 LNHDA and CDR2 SQIVND come from the germline V gene (reference sequence). V dropped 8 bases and J dropped 3 bases, with 10 bases sitting between them. The CDR3 length is 13 residues. CDR3 nucleotides: TGTGCCAGTTTTGGACTGTACACCGGGGAGCTGTTTTTT. It translates to CASFGLYTGELFF.

The V and J genes are TRBV30 and TRBJ2-3; D remains unclear. The CDR3 length is 12 residues. Germline values: CDR1 GTSNPN, CDR2 SVGIG (reference sequence). The V and J ends lost 0 bases and 6 bases respectively, with 7 bases between them. CDR3 sequence: CAWSVLEDTQYF. The CDR3 DNA reads TGTGCCTGGAGTGTCTTGGAGGATACGCAGTATTTT.

The chain joins TRBV7-6 to TRBJ2-7; D may be TRBD2 (6 bases). The germline V gene encodes CDR1 SGHVS and CDR2 FNYEAQ. V lost 5 bases and J 0 bases, leaving 17 bases between the germline ends. This CDR3 is 16 amino acids long. This CDR3 is CASSPTLTGVSYEQYF. DNA of the CDR3: TGTGCCAGCAGCCCCACGCTTACGGGGGTCTCCTACGAGCAGTACTTC.

The chain uses TRBV11-3 and TRBJ2-2; possibly TRBD1 for D (6 bases). The CDR3 runs 16 residues. Germline CDR1 is SGHNT and CDR2 is YENEEA. The V end lost 6 bases, the J end lost 6 bases, and 20 bases lay between the germline ends. In nucleotides, the CDR3 is TGTGCCAGCAGTCAAGGACAGACGGCTAGGGCCGGGGAGCTGTTTTTT. Its protein is CASSQGQTARAGELFF.

The chain has TRBV5-6 and TRBJ2-5; possibly TRBD1 for D (6 bases). Trimming cost V 0 bases and J 3 bases, with 15 bases left between them. This CDR3 is built from 16 residues. Germline lookup yields CDR1 SGHDT and CDR2 YYEEEE. The CDR3 sequence is CASSLVGAGVEETQYF. CDR3 sequence (DNA): TGTGCCAGCAGCTTGGTAGGGGCAGGGGTGGAAGAGACCCAGTACTTC.

V and J are TRBV19 and TRBJ1-3, with 8 bases matching TRBD1. V lost 3 bases and J lost 7; bases outside the gene matches: 5. Germline-derived CDR1 and CDR2 are LNHDA and SQIVND (reference sequence). The CDR3 is 14 amino acids. CDR3 loop: CASSIRQGINTIYF. DNA for the CDR3: TGTGCCAGTAGTATTCGACAGGGGATCAACACCATATATTTT.

J is TRBJ2-1 and V is TRBV7-2; no clear D. The CDR3 runs 13 residues. Germline lookup yields CDR1 SGHTA and CDR2 FQGNSA. V lost 5 bases, J lost 7 bases, and 12 bases lay in between. CDR3 protein: CASSLAPPNEQFF. CDR3 nucleotides: TGTGCCAGCAGCCTGGCCCCCCCAAATGAGCAGTTCTTC.

The chain recombines TRBV19 with TRBJ1-2; possible D gene TRBD1, 5 bases. The V end was cut by 5 bases, the J end by 4 bases, with 11 bases between. From germline, CDR1 is LNHDA and CDR2 SQIVND (reference sequence). This CDR3 spans 13 amino acids. CDR3 DNA sequence: TGTGCCAGTAGTGTGGGGGGAGTCTATGGCTACACCTTC. This codes for CASSVGGVYGYTF.

The genes are TRBV6-5 and TRBJ1-2; D may be TRBD1 (6 bases). V shed 4 bases and J shed 2 bases, with 17 bases lying between them. Germline V gene lookup returns CDR1 MNHEY and CDR2 SVGAGI. This CDR3 contains 16 residues. The CDR3 sequence is CASSFFRGSINYGYTF. The DNA of the CDR3 is TGTGCCAGCAGTTTTTTCAGGGGATCCATCAACTATGGCTACACCTTC.

This clone was found a few times. The CDR3 DNA reads as TGTGCCAGCAGTGCTTATTCCTATGGCTACACCTTC. It specifies CASSAYSYGYTF. This rearrangement joins TRBV6-1 to TRBJ1-2; no clear D. Trimming took off 4 bases at V and 4 bases at J, with 7 bases between the two ends. The germline V gene encodes CDR1 MNHNS and CDR2 SASEGT. CDR3 length equals 12 residues.

This chain joins TRBV5-4 and TRBJ2-5; perhaps TRBD1 as D (6 bases). CDR1 is SGHNT and CDR2 is YYREEE in the germline V gene (reference sequence). The CDR3 has 15 amino acids. V lost 0 bases and J 2 bases, leaving 11 bases between the germline ends. The CDR3 here is CASSLDQTGQETQYF. In DNA form, the CDR3 reads TGTGCCAGCAGCTTGGATCAAACAGGGCAAGAGACCCAGTACTTC.

The chain employs TRBV28 and TRBJ1-3, with D possibly being TRBD1 (5 bases). V was cut by 2 bases and J by 4 bases, with 12 bases left in between. This CDR3 has 15 residues. Germline V gene data show CDR1 as MDHEN and CDR2 as SYDVKM. CDR3 sequence (DNA): TGTGCCAGCAGTTTAGGAGGGGTTTCGGGAAACACCATATATTTT. Translated, it gives CASSLGGVSGNTIYF. The full variable domain, with the rest looked up from reference TRBV28 and TRBJ1-3, is DVKVTQSSRYLVKRTGEKVFLECVQDMDHENMFWYRQDPGLGLRLIYFSYDVKMKEKGDIPEGYSVSREKKERFSLILESASTNQTSMYLCASSLGGVSGNTIYFGEGSWLTVV.

The V gene is TRBV6-5, the J gene TRBJ1-2; a weak D match, TRBD1 (6 bases). V lost 5 bases and J lost 4, with 14 bases in between. In germline, CDR1 is MNHEY, CDR2 SVGAGI. CDR3 length: 14 amino acids. The CDR3 DNA follows: TGTGCCAGCAGTAAACAGGGTGAAAGCTATGGCTACACCTTC. Its protein product is CASSKQGESYGYTF.

This clone has only a few counts. The rearrangement links TRBV4-1 to TRBJ2-3; D gene uncertain. The CDR3 covers 14 residues. V lost 1 base, J lost 4 bases, and 9 bases lay in between. CDR1 and CDR2 (germline): MGHRA, YSYEKL. CDR3: CASSQADSPDTQYF. The CDR3 DNA sequence: TGCGCCAGCAGCCAAGCAGATAGCCCAGATACGCAGTATTTT.

CDR3 in amino acids: CASSPGQGRAYEQYF. As DNA, the CDR3 is TGTGCCAGCAGCCCAGGACAGGGGAGGGCCTACGAGCAGTACTTC. This rearrangement joins TRBV11-3 to TRBJ2-7; TRBD1 agrees at 9 bases. V was pared by 5 bases and J by 2 bases, with 7 bases of the junction left unmatched. Germline V CDR1 and CDR2: SGHNT, YENEEA. CDR3 length equals 15 residues. Full variable domain (missing parts from reference TRBV11-3 and TRBJ2-7): EAGVVQSPRYKIIEKKQPVAFWCNPISGHNTLYWYLQNLGQGPELLIRYENEEAVDDSQLPKDRFSAERLKGVDSTLKIQPAELGDSAVYLCASSPGQGRAYEQYFGPGTRLTVT.

In its sample, this clone was seen a few times. V and J are TRBV27 and TRBJ2-3; D is unresolved. The germline V and J ends were trimmed by 2 bases and 6 bases, with 3 bases remaining between them. This CDR3 spans 11 amino acids. Germline V gives CDR1 MNHEY, CDR2 SMNVEV (reference sequence). CDR3 sequence reads: CASSLEDTQYF. The CDR3 DNA reads TGTGCCAGCAGTTTAGAGGATACGCAGTATTTT.

The V and J genes are TRBV6-1 and TRBJ2-7, with 7 bases lining up with TRBD2. CDR3 length: 13 residues. The germline gives CDR1 MNHNS, CDR2 SASEGT. V dropped 8 bases and J dropped 1; count of bases not matched to a gene: 5. The CDR3 loop is CASVLADSYEQYF. CDR3 bases: TGTGCCAGCGTCCTAGCGGATTCCTACGAGCAGTACTTC.

This clone was recorded a few times. V and J are TRBV6-5 and TRBJ1-3, with D maybe TRBD1 (6 bases). Trimming removed 0 bases at V and 0 bases at J, with 9 bases between. The CDR3 consists of 16 residues. Germline V gene lookup returns CDR1 MNHEY and CDR2 SVGAGI. As DNA, the CDR3 is TGTGCCAGCAGTTACTCGGACAGACTCTCTGGAAACACCATATATTTT. It specifies CASSYSDRLSGNTIYF.